The clone carrying this T cell receptor (beta chain) occurred many times. What it binds is not known. TCRdb analysed the 5' RACE reads with MiXCR anew, one entry per CDR3 protein. The table has some 48,000 distinct CDR3 sequences, 9% to 15% seen once. The data were taken from a study of T-cell memory formation after mild COVID-19. Findings and caveats of the study: CD4+ contracting clones lay mainly in CM and EM, CD8+ ones in EMRA.

The CDR3 totals 13 residues. V lost 3 bases to trimming and J lost 9 bases; unmatched junction nucleotides: 1. The chain links TRBV12-3 or TRBV12-4 to TRBJ1-6; 8 positions agree with TRBD1. The sequenced sample consisted of PBMCs or a T cell subset sorted from them (not recorded which). This TCR derives from a man aged 18 to 30 who had mild COVID-19 (a few samples of this study predate the infection). Cell type and time point are not known. The CDR3 nucleotides are TGTGCCAGCAGTTTCGACAGGGGTTCACCCCTCCACTTT. Amino acids: CASSFDRGSPLHF.